These 22 T cell receptor beta chains were sequenced from one sample in a study of Tregs in tolerant kidney transplant recipients. Profiling relied on immunoSEQ multiplex PCR, and the TCRdb table lists in-frame clones only, not all of them. The sample comprises about 110,000 clones, 90% of which are singletons, and 0.34% rests with the top ten. Material: CD4+ T cells from blood, obtained before the transplant. The source of these receptors is a human donor who received a combined kidney and bone marrow transplant.

This clone was seen once. J is TRBJ2-2 and V is TRBV18, with D possibly TRBD1 on 5 matching bases. CDR3 length: 16 amino acids. Trimming shortened V by 2 bases and J by 3 bases, and 13 bases separated the two germline ends. CDR1 KGHSH and CDR2 LQKENI come from the germline V gene. The CDR3 loop reads CASSPNQQVHTGELFF. The CDR3 DNA reads TGTGCCAGCTCACCAAACCAACAGGTCCACACCGGGGAGCTGTTTTTT.

This sequence joins TRBV18 and TRBJ1-2, with 7 bases matching TRBD1. CDR3 size: 14 residues. V gave up 6 bases and J gave up 7 bases; unmatched junction bases: 11. CDR1 is KGHSH, CDR2 LQKENI, per germline. DNA for the CDR3: TGTGCCAGCTCCCGCGACAGGGATGTAGGTGGCTACACCTTC. Translated: CASSRDRDVGGYTF.

V usage is TRBV6-6 and J usage is TRBJ2-7, with 10 positions matching TRBD2. With V trimmed by 6 bases and J by 7 bases, 12 bases remained unmatched. The CDR3 length is 15 residues. Germline values: CDR1 MNHNY, CDR2 SVGAGI (reference sequence). The CDR3 loop is CASSNSGRASREQYF. The CDR3 nucleotides read TGTGCCAGCAGCAACAGCGGGAGGGCCTCGAGAGAGCAGTACTTC.

This clone was observed a few times. The chain carries TRBV7-8 and TRBJ1-6; the D is unclear. With 1 base removed from V and 0 bases from J, the gap between germline ends came to 7 bases. The CDR3 contains 16 residues. Germline CDR1 and CDR2: SGHVS and FQNEAQ. The CDR3 here is CASSLGRSSYNSPLHF. In nucleotides, the CDR3 is TGTGCCAGCAGCTTAGGACGGAGCTCCTATAATTCACCCCTCCACTTT.

This clone occurred once. The chain recombines TRBV5-8 with TRBJ2-2, with 7 positions matching TRBD1. V was pared by 5 bases and J by 1 base, with 5 bases of the junction left unmatched. The CDR3 length is 15 residues. The germline V gene has CDR1 SGHTS and CDR2 YDEGEE. For the CDR3, the DNA is TGTGCCAGCAGGTCCAGGGGGTTGAACACCGGGGAGCTGTTTTTT. This codes for CASRSRGLNTGELFF.

The rearrangement uses TRBV19 and TRBJ1-1; tentatively, D is TRBD1 (5 bases). This CDR3 contains 13 residues. The V end was cut by 1 base, the J end by 6 bases, with 9 bases between. Germline-derived CDR1 and CDR2 are LNHDA and SQIVND (reference sequence). The CDR3 coding sequence is TGTGCCAGTAGTATAGTTGACAGCGCTGAAGCTTTCTTT. Translated: CASSIVDSAEAFF.

This clone was seen once. The V and J genes are TRBV6-6 and TRBJ1-1; D gene ambiguous. V was trimmed by 5 bases and J by 6 bases, leaving 10 bases between them. The CDR3 spans 12 residues. CDR1 and CDR2 from the germline V gene are MNHNY and SVGAGI (reference sequence). CDR3 loop: CASSRSRSEAFF. As DNA, the CDR3 is TGTGCCAGCAGTCGAAGTCGGTCTGAAGCTTTCTTT.

The rearrangement links TRBV4-1 to TRBJ1-5; D may be TRBD1 (6 bases). The CDR3 has 15 amino acids. With 4 bases removed from V and 4 bases from J, the gap between germline ends came to 14 bases. Germline assignment: CDR1 MGHRA and CDR2 YSYEKL. Written as DNA, the CDR3 is TGCGCCAGCAGCCCGAGGGGGACGGGGAATCAGCCCCAGCATTTT. Translated: CASSPRGTGNQPQHF.

The chain has TRBV5-5 and TRBJ1-4; no clear D. Germline V CDR1 and CDR2: SGHKS, YYEKEE (reference sequence). V lost 3 bases to trimming and J lost 2 bases, with 17 bases between them. CDR3 length: 17 residues. CDR3 residues: CASSSRHSGGTNEKLFF. The CDR3 DNA sequence: TGTGCCAGCAGCTCCAGACATTCTGGAGGGACTAATGAAAAACTGTTTTTT.

The chain recombines TRBV11-3 with TRBJ2-1; D is possibly TRBD2 (6 bases). Germline V gene sequence: CDR1 SGHNT, CDR2 YENEEA. The CDR3 loop spans 13 amino acids. V lost 0 bases to trimming and J lost 6 bases, with 6 bases between them. The CDR3 DNA follows: TGTGCCAGCAGCTTAGAAGCGGGCAATGAGCAGTTCTTC. The encoded protein is CASSLEAGNEQFF.

This chain uses TRBV28 with TRBJ2-5, with 8 bases aligning to TRBD1. V was pared by 5 bases and J by 1 base, with 9 bases of the junction left unmatched. CDR1 is MDHEN, CDR2 SYDVKM, per germline. This CDR3 spans 16 amino acids. CDR3 nucleotide sequence: TGTGCCAGCAGTGGGCGGACAGGGAAGATCCAAGAGACCCAGTACTTC. It is translated as CASSGRTGKIQETQYF. The whole variable domain, remainder taken from reference TRBV28 and TRBJ2-5, is DVKVTQSSRYLVKRTGEKVFLECVQDMDHENMFWYRQDPGLGLRLIYFSYDVKMKEKGDIPEGYSVSREKKERFSLILESASTNQTSMYLCASSGRTGKIQETQYFGPGTRLLVL.

The chain carries TRBV29-1 and TRBJ2-1, with no clear D. Germline lookup yields CDR1 SQVTM and CDR2 ANQGSEA. The CDR3 totals 11 residues. Trimming took 7 bases from V and 5 from J, leaving 9 bases between them. The CDR3 bases are TGCAGCGCCCACCGGGACAATGAGCAGTTCTTC. It yields the protein CSAHRDNEQFF.

The J gene is TRBJ2-7, the V gene TRBV6-1, with TRBD2 as a possible D gene (5 bases). Germline CDR1 MNHNS, CDR2 SASEGT. This CDR3 is built from 11 residues. Trimming removed 3 bases at V and 10 bases at J, with 10 bases between. Here the CDR3 reads CASSEVAGQYF. The CDR3 nucleotides are TGTGCCAGCAGTGAGGTGGCGGGCCAGTACTTC.

This chain uses TRBV5-5 with TRBJ1-2; 10 bases line up with TRBD1. CDR3 size: 15 residues. The germline CDR1 and CDR2 sequences are SGHKS and YYEKEE (reference sequence). V lost 4 bases to trimming and J lost 6 bases; unmatched junction nucleotides: 9. CDR3 sequence reads: CASSGPGQGNDGYTF. The CDR3 DNA is TGTGCCAGCAGCGGTCCGGGACAGGGGAATGATGGCTACACCTTC.

J is TRBJ1-2 and V is TRBV7-8, with D perhaps matching TRBD1 (5 bases). The CDR3 is made up of 15 amino acids. V lost 5 bases, J lost 3 bases, and 16 bases lay in between. Germline CDR1 and CDR2: SGHVS and FQNEAQ. As DNA, the CDR3 is TGTGCCAGCAGCCCGTTGTATACCAGGGACTATGGCTACACCTTC. It yields the protein CASSPLYTRDYGYTF.

This chain connects TRBV5-1 to TRBJ1-2; D gene ambiguous. Looked up from germline, CDR1 is SGHRS and CDR2 is YFSETQ. The germline V and J ends were trimmed by 2 bases and 4 bases, with 12 bases remaining between them. CDR3 length: 14 residues. CDR3 amino acids: CASSFLSRGYGYTF. CDR3 sequence (DNA): TGCGCCAGCAGCTTCCTCAGCCGGGGCTATGGCTACACCTTC.

This clone was recorded many times. The rearrangement links TRBV27 to TRBJ2-7, with 7 bases identical to TRBD1. The CDR3 has 14 residues. CDR1 is MNHEY, CDR2 SMNVEV, per germline (reference sequence). With 3 bases clipped from V and 3 bases from J, the junction kept 5 bases outside the gene matches. Written as DNA, the CDR3 is TGTGCCAGCAGTTTTACAGGGGTGGTCTACGAGCAGTACTTC. It codes for CASSFTGVVYEQYF.

The chain employs TRBV5-1 and TRBJ2-3, with no clear D. V lost 10 bases and J lost 0, with 21 bases in between. CDR1 and CDR2 (germline): SGHRS, YFSETQ. CDR3 length equals 16 residues. The CDR3 region has the DNA TGCGCCTGCACTCCCTCCCCGGCGGCTAGCACAGATACGCAGTATTTT. Its translation is CACTPSPAASTDTQYF.

The V and J genes are TRBV5-1 and TRBJ1-3, with D possibly matching TRBD1 (6 bases). Trimming removed 5 bases from V and 0 bases from J, with 6 bases in between. The CDR3 length is 13 residues. Germline-derived CDR1 and CDR2 are SGHRS and YFSETQ. The CDR3 region is CASRDSSGNTIYF. CDR3 nucleotides: TGCGCCAGCAGGGACAGCTCTGGAAACACCATATATTTT.

V is TRBV6-5 and J is TRBJ1-1, with TRBD1 identical over 7 bases. Looked up from germline, CDR1 is MNHEY and CDR2 is SVGAGI. After removal of 2 bases from V and 4 bases from J, the junction contained 10 bases not matched to a gene. This CDR3 contains 16 residues. CDR3 bases: TGTGCCAGCAGTTACAAGGAGACAGGGTTGGGCACTGAAGCTTTCTTT. Protein product: CASSYKETGLGTEAFF.

The genes are TRBV11-1 and TRBJ1-1, with 7 bases that match TRBD1. Germline CDR1 and CDR2: SGHAT and FQDESV (reference sequence). The CDR3 spans 14 residues. Trimming at V came to 1 base and at J to 3 bases, leaving 2 bases not matched to a gene. The DNA of the CDR3 is TGTGCCAGCAGCTTAGAGGGGGCTGACACTGAAGCTTTCTTT. This codes for CASSLEGADTEAFF.

This chain links TRBV5-4 with TRBJ2-1, with a tentative D call TRBD2 (6 bases). The CDR3 contains 15 residues. Germline CDR1 reads SGHNT; CDR2 reads YYREEE (reference sequence). Trimming left V 1 base short and J 5 bases short, with 13 bases between. CDR3 sequence reads: CASSLNPAGNNEQFF. Written as DNA, the CDR3 is TGTGCCAGCAGCTTGAATCCGGCGGGGAACAATGAGCAGTTCTTC.